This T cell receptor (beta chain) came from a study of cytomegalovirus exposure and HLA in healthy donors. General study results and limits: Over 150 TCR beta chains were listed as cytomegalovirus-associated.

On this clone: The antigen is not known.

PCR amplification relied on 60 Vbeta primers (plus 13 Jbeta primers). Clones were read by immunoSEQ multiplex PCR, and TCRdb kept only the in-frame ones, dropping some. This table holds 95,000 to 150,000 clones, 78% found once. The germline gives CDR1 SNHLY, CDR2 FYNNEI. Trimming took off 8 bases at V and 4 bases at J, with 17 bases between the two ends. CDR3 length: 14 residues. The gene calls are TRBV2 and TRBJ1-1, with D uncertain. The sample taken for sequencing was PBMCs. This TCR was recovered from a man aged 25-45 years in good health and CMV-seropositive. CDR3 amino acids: CASSKEHLVTEAFF. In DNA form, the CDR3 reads TGTGCCAGCTCGAAGGAGCACCTGGTCACTGAAGCTTTCTTT.